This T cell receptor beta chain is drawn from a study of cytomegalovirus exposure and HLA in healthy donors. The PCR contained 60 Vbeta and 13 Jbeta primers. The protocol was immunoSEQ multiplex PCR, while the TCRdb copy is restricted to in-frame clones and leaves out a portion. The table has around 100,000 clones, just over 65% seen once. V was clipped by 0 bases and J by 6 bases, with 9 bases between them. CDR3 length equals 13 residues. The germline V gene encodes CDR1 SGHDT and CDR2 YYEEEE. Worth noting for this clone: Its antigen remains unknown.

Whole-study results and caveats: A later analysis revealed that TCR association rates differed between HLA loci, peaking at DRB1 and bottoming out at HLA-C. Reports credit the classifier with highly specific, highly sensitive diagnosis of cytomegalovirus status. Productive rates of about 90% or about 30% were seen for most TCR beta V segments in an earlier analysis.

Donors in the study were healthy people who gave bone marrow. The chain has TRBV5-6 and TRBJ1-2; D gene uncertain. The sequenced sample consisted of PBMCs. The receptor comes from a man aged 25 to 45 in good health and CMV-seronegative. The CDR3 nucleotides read TGTGCCAGCAGCTTGGAGCTAAGCGATGGCTACACCTTC. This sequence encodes CASSLELSDGYTF. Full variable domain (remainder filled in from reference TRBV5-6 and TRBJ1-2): DAGVTQSPTHLIKTRGQQVTLRCSPKSGHDTVSWYQQALGQGPQFIFQYYEEEERQRGNFPDRFSGHQFPNYSSELNVNALLLGDSALYLCASSLELSDGYTFGSGTRLTVV.